This T cell receptor (beta chain) appears in the sequencing data of a study of blood T cell repertoires in COVID-19. Germline CDR1 is SGHTA and CDR2 is FQGNSA. The CDR3 loop spans 14 amino acids. V shed 0 bases and J shed 1 base, with 6 bases lying between them. In the source study's methods: Scientists estimated how many nucleated cells there were by amplifying reference gene primers. The data were produced by immunoSEQ multiplex PCR, yet TCRdb's version contains in-frame clones alone and is incomplete. That table is the source of V, J and clone size, and D and trimming were worked out from the DNA. This table holds about 240,000 clones, about 79% found once.

The specimen was peripheral blood. This sequence was found in a woman aged 80 or older with acute or convalescent COVID-19. The chain couples TRBV7-2 to TRBJ2-5; D remains unclear. The CDR3 sequence: CASSLAYSQETQYF. The CDR3 region has the DNA TGTGCCAGCAGCTTAGCTTACAGCCAAGAGACCCAGTACTTC.